These T cell receptor beta chains were read from a single sample in a study of T-cell reconstitution after alpha-beta-depleted transplantation in children. From the PCR reads, TCRdb called clonotypes with MiXCR, one entry per CDR3 protein. Here the sample spans fewer than 700,000 distinct CDR3 sequences, 23% being singletons. The specimen was PBMCs, mostly from graft donor cells, collected 360 days after TCRalphabeta/CD19-depleted stem cell transplant. The receptors come from a boy under two years old who had a stem cell transplant for acute myeloid leukemia, so the T cells may come from the graft donor. Both conserved end residues are part of each CDR3. D genes are given only for firm matches. The size entry is marked missing in some rows and otherwise reads once, few, many or a size class.

d_call	v_call	j_call	clone_size	cdr3_aa	cdr3_nt
TRBD2	TRBV5-6	TRBJ2-3	-	CASSTGTSGGARDTQYF	TGTGCCAGCAGCACCGGGACTAGCGGGGGGGCTCGAGATACGCAGTATTTT
-	TRBV11-2	TRBJ2-3	-	CASSLNPGGGITDTQYF	TGTGCCAGCAGCTTGAATCCTGGCGGGGGCATCACAGATACGCAGTATTTT
-	TRBV12-3/TRBV12-4	TRBJ1-6	few	CASSPGARSPLHF	TGTGCCAGCAGTCCCGGGGCGCGATCACCCCTCCACTTT
TRBD1	TRBV11-2	TRBJ2-3	-	CASSRNGQGVDTQYF	TGTGCCAGCAGCCGAAATGGACAGGGGGTAGATACGCAGTATTTT
-	TRBV20-1	TRBJ2-5	many	CSARDRTVKETQYF	TGCAGTGCTAGAGATAGGACAGTAAAAGAGACCCAGTACTTC
TRBD1	TRBV5-1	TRBJ1-1	-	CASNKDRGSEAFF	TGCGCCAGCAACAAAGACAGGGGGTCTGAAGCTTTCTTT
TRBD2	TRBV27	TRBJ2-1	-	CASSWGLAGGHAYNEQFF	TGTGCCAGCAGTTGGGGGCTAGCGGGGGGGCACGCCTACAATGAGCAGTTCTTC
-	TRBV6-5	TRBJ1-1	-	CASSYTRGPNTEAFF	TGTGCCAGCAGTTACACCAGGGGCCCGAACACTGAAGCTTTCTTT
-	TRBV18	TRBJ2-5	-	CASSTASGTKETQYF	TGTGCCAGCTCAACGGCCTCCGGGACCAAAGAGACCCAGTACTTC
TRBD1	TRBV6-5	TRBJ2-7	-	CASSYGLGQGRNEQYF	TGTGCCAGCAGTTACGGGTTGGGACAGGGGAGGAACGAGCAGTACTTC
-	TRBV20-1	TRBJ1-1	-	CSLAPPGLTDTEAFF	TGCAGCCTCGCCCCGCCGGGGCTTACGGACACTGAAGCTTTCTTT
-	TRBV12-3/TRBV12-4	TRBJ1-1	-	CASSPPLGTGKNEAFF	TGTGCCAGCAGTCCCCCCTTGGGCACAGGGAAAAACGAAGCTTTCTTT
-	TRBV6-1	TRBJ2-3	few	CASRHTDTQYF	TGTGCCAGCCGACACACAGATACGCAGTATTTT
-	TRBV10-3	TRBJ2-7	many	CAISDRKEQYF	TGTGCCATCAGTGACAGGAAAGAGCAGTACTTC
TRBD1	TRBV29-1	TRBJ2-1	many	CSVETGGISYNEQFF	TGCAGCGTTGAAACAGGGGGCATCTCCTACAATGAGCAGTTCTTC
-	TRBV4-3	TRBJ2-1	-	CASSQDRRSSYNEQFF	TGCGCCAGCAGCCAAGATCGCCGGAGCTCCTACAATGAGCAGTTCTTC
TRBD1	TRBV4-1	TRBJ2-3	-	CASRDRGLSDTQYF	TGCGCCAGCAGGGACAGGGGGCTGTCAGATACGCAGTATTTT